Shown below are 7 T cell receptor beta chains from a single sample sequenced in a study of shared clonotypes between healthy human individuals. The repertoire was sequenced with immunoSEQ multiplex PCR; TCRdb's copy has only in-frame clones and lacks some. Here the sample spans 2 million to 2.5 million clones, 93% being singletons. Material: naive CD4+ T cells from PBMCs. Subset given: CD45RA+ positively selected. All receptors derive from a man younger than 30 in good health. Some clones in this sample may be carry-over from other donors' samples.

The chain links TRBV19 to TRBJ2-3, with 7 bases fitting TRBD2. J was trimmed by 2 bases and V by 1 base; bases with no gene match: 9. The CDR3 has 17 amino acids. CDR1 LNHDA and CDR2 SQIVND come from the germline V gene (reference sequence). The CDR3 loop is CASSIGGQRGYTDTQYF. CDR3 DNA: TGTGCCAGTAGTATAGGGGGCCAGCGGGGTTACACAGATACGCAGTATTTT. Together with reference TRBV19 and TRBJ2-3, the CDR3 gives the full variable domain: DGGITQSPKYLFRKEGQNVTLSCEQNLNHDAMYWYRQDPGQGLRLIYYSQIVNDFQKGDIAEGYSVSREKKESFPLTVTSAQKNPTAFYLCASSIGGQRGYTDTQYFGPGTRLTVL.

The chain links TRBV6-5 to TRBJ1-5, with 10 bases that match TRBD1. Germline V gene sequence: CDR1 MNHEY, CDR2 SVGAGI. After removal of 5 bases from V and 9 bases from J, the junction contained 10 bases not matched to a gene. This CDR3 is 15 amino acids long. CDR3 protein: CASSPSGTGVTPQHF. The DNA of the CDR3 is TGTGCCAGCAGTCCATCCGGGACAGGGGTTACGCCCCAGCATTTT.

The rearrangement joins TRBV7-9 to TRBJ1-6; D remains ambiguous. This CDR3 contains 13 residues. Trimming shortened V by 4 bases and J by 6 bases, and 7 bases separated the two germline ends. The germline V gene has CDR1 SEHNR and CDR2 FQNEAQ (reference sequence). The CDR3 here is CASSSIVNSPLHF. The CDR3 DNA sequence: TGTGCCAGCAGCTCGATCGTTAATTCACCCCTCCACTTT.

The chain joins TRBV25-1 to TRBJ2-4; TRBD2 matches at 13 bases. Germline V gene lookup returns CDR1 MGHDK and CDR2 SYGVNS. The CDR3 has 18 residues. With 5 bases clipped from V and 0 bases from J, the junction kept 7 bases outside the gene matches. This chain's CDR3 is CASSPGLAGFLAKNIQYF. Written as DNA, the CDR3 is TGTGCCAGCAGTCCGGGACTAGCGGGATTTCTAGCCAAAAACATTCAGTACTTC.

The J gene is TRBJ1-5, the V gene TRBV7-2; 8 bases are shared with TRBD1. Germline V gene data show CDR1 as SGHTA and CDR2 as FQGNSA. The J segment lost 5 bases and the V segment lost 10 bases, leaving 13 bases of the junction unmatched. The CDR3 covers 15 residues. CDR3 coding DNA: TGTGCCACCGGTCAGGACAGGGCAGCTGATCAGCCCCAGCATTTT. Protein product: CATGQDRAADQPQHF.

This chain joins TRBV18 and TRBJ1-5; D possibly corresponds to TRBD1 (5 bases). The ends were cut back, 3 bases at V and 3 bases at J, with 15 bases in the middle. The CDR3 totals 16 residues. Germline V gene data show CDR1 as KGHSH and CDR2 as LQKENI. CDR3 bases: TGTGCCAGCTCACCGACCGGGGACCGCAACAATCAGCCCCAGCATTTT. Protein product: CASSPTGDRNNQPQHF.

The chain combines TRBV14 with TRBJ2-1; possibly TRBD2 for D (6 bases). Trimming took off 4 bases at V and 6 bases at J, with 13 bases between the two ends. The length of the CDR3 is 14 residues. Germline CDR1 is SGHDN and CDR2 is FVKESK. CDR3 coding DNA: TGTGCCAGCAGCCCCCTCGGGGGTCTCAATGAGCAGTTCTTC. Translation: CASSPLGGLNEQFF. The entire variable domain, with the rest obtained from reference TRBV14 and TRBJ2-1, is as follows: EAGVTQFPSHSVIEKGQTVTLRCDPISGHDNLYWYRRVMGKEIKFLLHFVKESKQDESGMPNNRFLAERTGGTYSTLKVQPAELEDSGVYFCASSPLGGLNEQFFGPGTRLTVL.